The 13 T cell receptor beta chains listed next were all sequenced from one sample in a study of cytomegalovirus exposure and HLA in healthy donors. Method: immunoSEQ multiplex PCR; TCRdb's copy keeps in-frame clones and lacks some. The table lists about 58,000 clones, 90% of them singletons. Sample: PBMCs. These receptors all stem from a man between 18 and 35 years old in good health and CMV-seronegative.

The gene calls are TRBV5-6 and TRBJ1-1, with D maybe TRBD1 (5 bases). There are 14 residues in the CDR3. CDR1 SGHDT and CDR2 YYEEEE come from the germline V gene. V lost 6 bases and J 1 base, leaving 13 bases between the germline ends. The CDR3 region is CASTDLGPNTEAFF. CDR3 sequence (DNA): TGTGCCAGCACGGACCTGGGGCCGAACACTGAAGCTTTCTTT.

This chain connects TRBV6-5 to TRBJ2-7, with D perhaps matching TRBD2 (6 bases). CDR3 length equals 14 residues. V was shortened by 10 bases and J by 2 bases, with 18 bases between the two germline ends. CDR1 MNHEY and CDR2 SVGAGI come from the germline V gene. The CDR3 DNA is TGTGCCACCAGGGAAGGAGGGGCTACCTACGAGCAGTACTTC. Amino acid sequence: CATREGGATYEQYF.

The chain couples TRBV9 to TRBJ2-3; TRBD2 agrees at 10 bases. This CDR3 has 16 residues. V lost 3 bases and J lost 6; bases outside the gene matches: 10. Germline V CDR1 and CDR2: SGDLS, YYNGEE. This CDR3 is CASSAGASGRGDTQYF. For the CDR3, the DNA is TGTGCCAGCAGCGCTGGGGCTAGCGGGAGAGGGGATACGCAGTATTTT.

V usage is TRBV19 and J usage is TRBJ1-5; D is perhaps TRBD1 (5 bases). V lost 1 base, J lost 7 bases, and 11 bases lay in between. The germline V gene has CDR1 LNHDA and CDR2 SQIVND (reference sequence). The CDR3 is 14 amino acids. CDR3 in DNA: TGTGCCAGTAGTATAGGGGGCGCAGGGCAGCCCCAGCATTTT. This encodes CASSIGGAGQPQHF. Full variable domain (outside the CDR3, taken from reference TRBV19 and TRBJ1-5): DGGITQSPKYLFRKEGQNVTLSCEQNLNHDAMYWYRQDPGQGLRLIYYSQIVNDFQKGDIAEGYSVSREKKESFPLTVTSAQKNPTAFYLCASSIGGAGQPQHFGDGTRLSIL.

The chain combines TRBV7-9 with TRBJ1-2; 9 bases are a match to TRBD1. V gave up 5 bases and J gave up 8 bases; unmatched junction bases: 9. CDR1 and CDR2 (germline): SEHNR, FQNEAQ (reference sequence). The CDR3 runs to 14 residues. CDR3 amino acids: CASSRGTGQIGYTF. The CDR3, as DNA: TGTGCCAGCAGCCGTGGGACAGGGCAAATCGGCTACACCTTC. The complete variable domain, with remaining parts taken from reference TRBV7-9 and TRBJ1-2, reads DTGVSQNPRHKITKRGQNVTFRCDPISEHNRLYWYRQTLGQGPEFLTYFQNEAQLEKSRLLSDRFSAERPKGSFSTLEIQRTEQGDSAMYLCASSRGTGQIGYTFGSGTRLTVV.

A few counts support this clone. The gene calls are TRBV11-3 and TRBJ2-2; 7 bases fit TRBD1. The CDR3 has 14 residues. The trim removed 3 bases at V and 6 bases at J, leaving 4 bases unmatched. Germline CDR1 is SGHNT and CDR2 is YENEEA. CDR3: CASSFLGGPGELFF. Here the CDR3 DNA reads TGTGCCAGCAGCTTTTTAGGGGGCCCCGGGGAGCTGTTTTTT.

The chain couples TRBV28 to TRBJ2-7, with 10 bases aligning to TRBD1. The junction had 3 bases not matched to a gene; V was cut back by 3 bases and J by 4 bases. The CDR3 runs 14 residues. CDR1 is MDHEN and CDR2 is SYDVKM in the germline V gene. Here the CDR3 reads CASSLAGQGYEQYF. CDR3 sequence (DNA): TGTGCCAGCAGTTTGGCGGGACAGGGGTACGAGCAGTACTTC.

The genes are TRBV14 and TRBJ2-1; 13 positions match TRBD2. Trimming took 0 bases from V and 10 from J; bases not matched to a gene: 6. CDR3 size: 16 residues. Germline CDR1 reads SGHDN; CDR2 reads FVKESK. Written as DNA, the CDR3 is TGTGCCAGCAGCCAAGATGGACTAGCGGGAGTATGGGAGCAGTTCTTC. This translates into CASSQDGLAGVWEQFF.

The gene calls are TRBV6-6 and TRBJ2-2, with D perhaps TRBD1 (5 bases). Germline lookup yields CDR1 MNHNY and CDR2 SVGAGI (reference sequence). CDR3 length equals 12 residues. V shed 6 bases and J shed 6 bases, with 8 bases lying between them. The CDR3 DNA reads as TGTGCCAGCAGGCCAGGGCCCGGGGAGCTGTTTTTT. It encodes CASRPGPGELFF.

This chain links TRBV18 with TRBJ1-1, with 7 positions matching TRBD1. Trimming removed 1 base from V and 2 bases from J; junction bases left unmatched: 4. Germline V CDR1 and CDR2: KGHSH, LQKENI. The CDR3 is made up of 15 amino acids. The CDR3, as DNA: TGTGCCAGCTCACCACAACGGACAGGTAACACTGAAGCTTTCTTT. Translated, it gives CASSPQRTGNTEAFF. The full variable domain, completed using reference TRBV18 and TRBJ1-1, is NAGVMQNPRHLVRRRGQEARLRCSPMKGHSHVYWYRQLPEEGLKFMVYLQKENIIDESGMPKERFSAEFPKEGPSILRIQQVVRGDSAAYFCASSPQRTGNTEAFFGQGTRLTVV.

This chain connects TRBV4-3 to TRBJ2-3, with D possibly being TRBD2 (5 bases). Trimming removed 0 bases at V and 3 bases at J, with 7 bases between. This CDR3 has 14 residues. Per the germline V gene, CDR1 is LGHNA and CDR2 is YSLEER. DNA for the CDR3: TGCGCCAGCAGCCAAGAAATAGCGACAGATACGCAGTATTTT. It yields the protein CASSQEIATDTQYF.

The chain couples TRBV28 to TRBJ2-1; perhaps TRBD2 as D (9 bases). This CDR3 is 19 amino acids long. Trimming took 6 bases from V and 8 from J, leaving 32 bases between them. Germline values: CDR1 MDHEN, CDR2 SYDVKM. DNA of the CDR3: TGTGCCAGCAGCTGGACAGGGAAGGAGGGTTCTAGCGGGACCGATGAGCAGTTCTTC. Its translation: CASSWTGKEGSSGTDEQFF.

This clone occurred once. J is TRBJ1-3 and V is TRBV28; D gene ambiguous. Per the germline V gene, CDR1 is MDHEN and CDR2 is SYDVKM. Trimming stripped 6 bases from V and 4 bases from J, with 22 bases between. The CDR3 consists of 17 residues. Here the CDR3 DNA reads TGTGCCAGCAGCTCACCCCGTCCAGGCTGGAAGGGAAACACCATATATTTT. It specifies CASSSPRPGWKGNTIYF.